What follows are 32 T cell receptor beta chains derived from one specimen sequenced in a study of blood T cell repertoires in COVID-19. TCRdb keeps only in-frame clones here, not all; method: immunoSEQ multiplex PCR. Here the sample spans 130,000 to 150,000 clones, about four fifths being singletons. The sample comprised peripheral blood. These receptors all come from a woman between 70 and 85 years old with COVID-19, enrolled during active disease.

This clone was detected ten times or more. The rearrangement links TRBV6-1 to TRBJ1-5, with D hard to call. V was pared by 0 bases and J by 0 bases, with 6 bases between. Germline assignment: CDR1 MNHNS and CDR2 SASEGT. The CDR3 has 15 residues. This chain's CDR3 is CASSEAASSNQPQHF. As DNA, the CDR3 is TGTGCCAGCAGTGAAGCGGCCAGTAGCAATCAGCCCCAGCATTTT.

Only a few counts were recorded for this clone. The chain links TRBV10-1 to TRBJ1-1, with no clear D. CDR1 and CDR2 (germline): WNHNN, SYGVQD (reference sequence). Trimming took off 0 bases at V and 0 bases at J, with 11 bases between the two ends. The CDR3 contains 16 residues. This CDR3 reads CASSESTSAMNTEAFF. The CDR3 DNA follows: TGCGCCAGCAGTGAGTCGACTTCAGCAATGAACACTGAAGCTTTCTTT.

The V call is TRBV29-1, the J call TRBJ2-7, with TRBD1 matching over 9 bases. Germline V gives CDR1 SQVTM, CDR2 ANQGSEA. After removal of 6 bases from V and 6 bases from J, the junction contained 15 bases not matched to a gene. This CDR3 has 15 amino acids. The CDR3 here is CSVAGGDRVSGEQYF. The CDR3 bases are TGCAGCGTCGCCGGTGGGGACAGGGTATCCGGCGAGCAGTACTTC.

On this clone itself: Germline is not matched at one junction end, which may reflect a read error. This rearrangement joins TRBV7-7 to TRBJ2-7; either TRBD1 or TRBD2 may supply D (5 bases each). The CDR3 contains 13 residues. Germline CDR1 reads SSHAT; CDR2 reads FNYEAQ (reference sequence). As DNA, the CDR3 is TGTGCTAGCAGCTTAGCAGGGCGGGACGAGCAGTACTTC. As protein: CASSLAGRDEQYF.

This clone was picked up a small number of times. This chain uses TRBV5-4 with TRBJ2-5; 7 bases line up with TRBD1. The trim removed 5 bases at V and 5 bases at J, leaving 12 bases unmatched. The germline CDR1 and CDR2 sequences are SGHNT and YYREEE (reference sequence). This CDR3 is built from 15 residues. Here the CDR3 DNA reads TGTGCCAGCAGGAAGAGGATAGGGGGCGCGGAGACCCAGTACTTC. This translates into CASRKRIGGAETQYF.

This chain connects TRBV7-9 to TRBJ2-7; a weak D match, TRBD2 (6 bases). The V end lost 5 bases, the J end lost 4 bases, and 9 bases lay between the germline ends. CDR3 length equals 12 residues. In germline, CDR1 is SEHNR, CDR2 FQNEAQ (reference sequence). CDR3 coding DNA: TGTGCCAGCAGCGGTCGGGGGTACGAGCAGTACTTC. It is translated as CASSGRGYEQYF.

The rearrangement uses TRBV9 and TRBJ1-3; no reliable D call. Trimming removed 0 bases from V and 0 bases from J, with 7 bases in between. Germline CDR1 reads SGDLS; CDR2 reads YYNGEE. The CDR3 has 15 residues. CDR3 loop: CASSVGASSGNTIYF. In DNA form, the CDR3 reads TGTGCCAGCAGCGTAGGGGCGAGCTCTGGAAACACCATATATTTT.

This chain uses TRBV20-1 with TRBJ2-7, with 11 bases identical to TRBD2. The CDR3 is made up of 14 amino acids. The V segment lost 3 bases and the J segment 7 bases; nucleotides outside the gene matches: 8. Germline V gene sequence: CDR1 DFQATT, CDR2 SNEGSKA (reference sequence). DNA for the CDR3: TGCAGTGCTAGTGCTAGCGGGGGGTTTCGGGAGCAGTACTTC. This encodes CSASASGGFREQYF.

The chain combines TRBV28 with TRBJ1-2; D uncertain. With 5 bases removed from V and 8 bases from J, the gap between germline ends came to 15 bases. The CDR3 is made up of 13 amino acids. In germline, CDR1 is MDHEN, CDR2 SYDVKM. CDR3 region: CASSPGSDGGYTF. The CDR3 DNA reads as TGTGCCAGCAGTCCCGGGTCGGATGGGGGCTACACCTTC.

The chain carries TRBV24-1 and TRBJ1-2; no clear D. The germline V gene has CDR1 KGHDR and CDR2 SFDVKD. Trimming left V 4 bases short and J 5 bases short, with 13 bases between. The CDR3 runs 14 residues. The CDR3 DNA reads as TGTGCCACCAGTGAGGCCAGCTCTAGGTATGGCTACACCTTC. It is translated as CATSEASSRYGYTF.

The CDR3 spells CATVSFETGVSYEQYF. CDR3 in DNA: TGTGCCACCGTATCTTTCGAGACAGGGGTTTCCTACGAGCAGTACTTC. The chain recombines TRBV10-3 with TRBJ2-7; the match to TRBD1 covers 8 bases. V gave up 10 bases and J gave up 1 base; unmatched junction bases: 15. The germline gives CDR1 ENHRY, CDR2 SYGVKD. The CDR3 contains 16 residues.

This rearrangement joins TRBV6-2 or TRBV6-3 to TRBJ2-7; 11 bases agree with TRBD2. V gave up 4 bases and J gave up 1 base; unmatched junction bases: 3. The germline V gene encodes CDR1 MNHEY and CDR2 SVGEGT. CDR3 size: 15 residues. In DNA form, the CDR3 reads TGTGCCAGCAGTTTCTCTAGCGGGGGGTCCTACGAGCAGTACTTC. The encoded protein is CASSFSSGGSYEQYF.

This chain links TRBV7-6 with TRBJ2-2, with TRBD2 as a possible D gene (5 bases). Trimming took 5 bases from V and 7 from J, leaving 14 bases between them. The CDR3 is 14 amino acids. Germline-derived CDR1 and CDR2 are SGHVS and FNYEAQ. CDR3 in amino acids: CASSPKLEDGELFF. The CDR3 region has the DNA TGTGCCAGCAGCCCGAAACTGGAGGACGGGGAGCTGTTTTTT.

V usage is TRBV6-6 and J usage is TRBJ2-5; TRBD2 is a possible D gene (6 bases). Germline CDR1 and CDR2: MNHNY and SVGAGI (reference sequence). Trimming took 0 bases from V and 4 from J, leaving 12 bases between them. The CDR3 consists of 15 residues. CDR3 DNA sequence: TGTGCCAGCAGTTACTCCCTAGCGAGGACAGAGACCCAGTACTTC. Amino acids: CASSYSLARTETQYF.

V usage is TRBV7-3 and J usage is TRBJ2-5; no firm D call. The CDR3 contains 14 residues. Germline assignment: CDR1 SGHTA and CDR2 FQGTGA. Trimming took off 0 bases at V and 7 bases at J, with 12 bases between the two ends. DNA of the CDR3: TGTGCCAGCAGCTTAACGAGTAGCCCCGGGACCCAGTACTTC. It is translated as CASSLTSSPGTQYF. The full variable domain, in which reference TRBV7-3 and TRBJ2-5 provide the parts outside the CDR3, is GAGVSQTPSNKVTEKGKYVELRCDPISGHTALYWYRQSLGQGPEFLIYFQGTGAADDSGLPNDRFFAVRPEGSVSTLKIQRTERGDSAVYLCASSLTSSPGTQYFGPGTRLLVL.

J is TRBJ1-2 and V is TRBV5-1, with no clear D. Trimming removed 6 bases from V and 0 bases from J, with 18 bases in between. CDR1 SGHRS and CDR2 YFSETQ come from the germline V gene. CDR3 length equals 16 residues. The CDR3 DNA is TGCGCCAGCACCGAGGGTGCCCCTGGAGCTAACTATGGCTACACCTTC. Translated, it gives CASTEGAPGANYGYTF.

The chain recombines TRBV5-5 with TRBJ1-2; unclear D gene. Trimming pared 3 bases from V and 7 bases from J, leaving 19 bases between. Germline loops: CDR1 SGHKS, CDR2 YYEKEE (reference sequence). The CDR3 contains 15 residues. CDR3: CASSSTIGSPLGYTF. Written as DNA, the CDR3 is TGTGCCAGCAGCTCTACAATTGGGAGTCCCCTTGGCTACACCTTC.

This chain joins TRBV6-6 and TRBJ2-5; TRBD2 matches 12 bases. The CDR3 covers 17 residues. V trimming: 6 bases; J trimming: 5 bases; junction bases outside the gene matches: 13. The germline V gene encodes CDR1 MNHNY and CDR2 SVGAGI (reference sequence). The CDR3 loop is CASSRGETSGGMETQYF. The CDR3 DNA is TGTGCCAGCAGCCGAGGGGAAACTAGCGGGGGGATGGAGACCCAGTACTTC.

This chain connects TRBV24-1 to TRBJ2-7; 7 bases are shared with TRBD1. The CDR3 sequence is 17 residues long. The ends lost 8 bases at V and 0 bases at J; junction bases unmatched: 15. Germline CDR1 and CDR2: KGHDR and SFDVKD. The CDR3 loop is CATTPSLARGYSYEQYF. In DNA, the CDR3 is TGTGCCACCACTCCTTCCCTAGCCAGGGGGTACTCCTACGAGCAGTACTTC.

About this clone itself: Other DNA sequences in the same sample also yield this CDR3. V gene TRBV2 combines with J gene TRBJ2-7; 10 bases match TRBD2. The CDR3 is 14 amino acids. V was clipped by 4 bases and J by 2 bases; unmatched bases: 2. Germline V gene data show CDR1 as SNHLY and CDR2 as FYNNEI. In DNA, the CDR3 is TGTGCCAGCAGTGTCAGCGGGGGGGCCTACGAGCAGTACTTC. It translates to CASSVSGGAYEQYF.

The chain carries TRBV7-6 and TRBJ2-7; TRBD1 matches 7 bases. CDR3 length equals 12 residues. V lost 3 bases, J lost 8 bases, and 4 bases stayed unmatched. Germline assignment: CDR1 SGHVS and CDR2 FNYEAQ. The CDR3 bases are TGTGCCAGCAGCTTTGACAGGGACAAGCAGTACTTC. Translation gives CASSFDRDKQYF.

The chain employs TRBV10-3 and TRBJ1-5; D remains ambiguous. CDR1 is ENHRY, CDR2 SYGVKD, per germline. CDR3 length: 14 residues. V was trimmed by 4 bases and J by 0 bases, leaving 7 bases between them. CDR3 DNA: TGTGCCATCAGTGCCGGGGTTAGCAATCAGCCCCAGCATTTT. Translating gives CAISAGVSNQPQHF.

This chain joins TRBV6-6 and TRBJ1-3; a weak D match, TRBD1 (6 bases). The V end was cut by 5 bases, the J end by 2 bases, with 13 bases between. This CDR3 is 15 amino acids long. CDR1 is MNHNY, CDR2 SVGAGI, per germline (reference sequence). The chain's CDR3 is CASSTYSGAGNTIYF. In DNA form, the CDR3 reads TGTGCCAGCAGTACATACTCAGGGGCTGGAAACACCATATATTTT.

The chain combines TRBV19 with TRBJ2-2; tentatively, D is TRBD1 (5 bases). Germline V CDR1 and CDR2: LNHDA, SQIVND (reference sequence). V lost 6 bases and J lost 4, with 15 bases in between. This CDR3 region has 15 residues. CDR3 loop: CASSTRDLVTGELFF. In DNA, the CDR3 is TGTGCCAGTAGCACCAGGGATTTGGTCACCGGGGAGCTGTTTTTT.

The rearrangement links TRBV29-1 to TRBJ2-5; 12 nucleotides match TRBD2. V lost 4 bases to trimming and J lost 5 bases; unmatched junction nucleotides: 5. This CDR3 spans 14 amino acids. Germline assignment: CDR1 SQVTM and CDR2 ANQGSEA. The CDR3 sequence is CSVGPLAGGETQYF. In DNA, the CDR3 is TGCAGCGTTGGGCCGCTAGCGGGGGGGGAGACCCAGTACTTC.

The chain carries TRBV2 and TRBJ1-4; no clear D. Germline V gene sequence: CDR1 SNHLY, CDR2 FYNNEI. Trimming stripped 10 bases from V and 5 bases from J, with 14 bases between. The CDR3 length is 13 residues. DNA for the CDR3: TGTGCCACCTGGGGAGGATTAAATGAAAAACTGTTTTTT. Its protein is CATWGGLNEKLFF.

The rearrangement uses TRBV27 and TRBJ1-2; D is unresolved. Trimming removed 5 bases from V and 8 bases from J, with 15 bases in between. The CDR3 sequence is 13 residues long. The germline CDR1 and CDR2 sequences are MNHEY and SMNVEV (reference sequence). The CDR3 DNA reads TGTGCCAGCAGTACCCGGGGAGGGAGAGGCTACACCTTC. Translation gives CASSTRGGRGYTF.

This clone was counted a single time. The chain recombines TRBV3-1 (or the pseudogene TRBV3-2) with TRBJ2-7; no definite D call. Trimming took 4 bases from V and 3 from J, leaving 7 bases between them. The CDR3 spans 12 residues. Germline CDR1 is LGHDT and CDR2 is YNNKEL (reference sequence). The CDR3 loop reads CASSPTDYEQYF. The CDR3 DNA reads TGTGCCAGCAGCCCCACAGACTACGAGCAGTACTTC.

The chain's CDR3 is CASSATGTGSYEQYF. The DNA for the CDR3 is TGCGCCAGCAGCGCCACCGGGACAGGGAGTTACGAGCAGTACTTC. The rearrangement joins TRBV5-1 to TRBJ2-7, with TRBD1 matching over 9 bases. Losses at the gene ends were 4 bases for V and 4 bases for J; bases not matched to a gene: 9. The CDR3 contains 15 residues. Germline CDR1 reads SGHRS; CDR2 reads YFSETQ.

V is TRBV6-1 and J is TRBJ2-2; D might be TRBD2 (5 bases). V shed 2 bases and J shed 1 base, with 11 bases lying between them. Per germline, CDR1 MNHNS and CDR2 SASEGT. The CDR3 has 16 residues. The CDR3 DNA follows: TGTGCCAGCAGTGAATGGATAGGAGGGAACACCGGGGAGCTGTTTTTT. Amino acid sequence: CASSEWIGGNTGELFF.

This clone was counted once. J is TRBJ2-7 and V is TRBV9; TRBD1 agrees at 7 bases. Looked up from germline, CDR1 is SGDLS and CDR2 is YYNGEE. The CDR3 contains 14 residues. V lost 0 bases, J lost 7 bases, and 7 bases stayed unmatched. The CDR3 DNA is TGTGCCAGCAGCGTAGGGACAGGAACAGGAGAGCAGTACTTC. Translating it yields CASSVGTGTGEQYF.

The V call is TRBV6-5, the J call TRBJ1-6; D is undetermined. The V and J ends lost 2 bases and 8 bases respectively, with 7 bases between them. CDR1 is MNHEY, CDR2 SVGAGI, per germline. CDR3 size: 13 residues. In DNA, the CDR3 is TGTGCCAGCAGTTACCAACACCATTCACCCCTCCACTTT. Its protein is CASSYQHHSPLHF.